A single sample is the source of the 3 T cell receptor beta chains below, sequenced in a study of cytomegalovirus exposure and HLA in healthy donors. PCR involved 60 Vbeta and 13 Jbeta primers. The data were produced by immunoSEQ multiplex PCR, yet TCRdb's version contains in-frame clones alone and is incomplete. This table has more than 95,000 clones, around 75% appearing once. The specimen was PBMCs. These receptors all come from a woman aged 18 to 35 in good health and CMV-seronegative.

The genes are TRBV27 and TRBJ2-7; possibly TRBD2 for D (5 bases). Germline values: CDR1 MNHEY, CDR2 SMNVEV (reference sequence). The CDR3 extends over 15 amino acids. V lost 4 bases and J 5 bases, leaving 18 bases between the germline ends. CDR3 loop: CASSYPGTYVHEQYF. The CDR3 coding sequence is TGTGCCAGCAGTTACCCGGGAACCTACGTGCACGAGCAGTACTTC.

This clone turned up a few times. The V gene is TRBV5-5, the J gene TRBJ1-1; a weak D match, TRBD1 (5 bases). The CDR3 extends over 15 amino acids. Trimming pared 3 bases from V and 0 bases from J, leaving 12 bases between. Germline CDR1 and CDR2: SGHKS and YYEKEE (reference sequence). The CDR3 protein is CASSSNRSVNTEAFF. The DNA for the CDR3 is TGTGCCAGCAGCTCTAACAGGAGTGTGAACACTGAAGCTTTCTTT.

The chain is built from TRBV2 and TRBJ1-5, with 9 positions matching TRBD1. Looked up from germline, CDR1 is SNHLY and CDR2 is FYNNEI. The trim removed 6 bases at V and 3 bases at J, leaving 6 bases unmatched. CDR3 length: 15 amino acids. DNA for the CDR3: TGTGCCAGCAGACGGGACAGGGCGGACAATCAGCCCCAGCATTTT. This encodes CASRRDRADNQPQHF.